The 22 T cell receptor beta chains below were found in one sample sequenced in a study of blood T cell repertoires in COVID-19. The assay was immunoSEQ multiplex PCR, and TCRdb's table has in-frame clones only and misses some. The sample comprises about 310,000 clones, around 90% of which are singletons, and less than 3.5% rests with the top ten. The sample comprised peripheral blood. The receptors shown here come from a woman younger than 45 with COVID-19, enrolled during active disease.

The rearrangement joins TRBV10-3 to TRBJ2-1; D possibly corresponds to TRBD1 (5 bases). With 10 bases removed from V and 4 bases from J, the gap between germline ends came to 14 bases. Germline CDR1 reads ENHRY; CDR2 reads SYGVKD. The CDR3 has 13 residues. The CDR3 loop is CATLTENYNEQFF. DNA for the CDR3: TGTGCCACCTTGACAGAGAATTACAATGAGCAGTTCTTC.

This clone has just one count. CDR3 protein: CASSVRTGTGYNEQFF. The CDR3 DNA is TGTGCCAGCAGCGTACGTACGGGAACGGGCTACAATGAGCAGTTCTTC. J is TRBJ2-1 and V is TRBV9; D is possibly TRBD2 (5 bases). The CDR3 is 16 residues long. The V end was cut by 1 base, the J end by 3 bases, with 14 bases between. CDR1 SGDLS and CDR2 YYNGEE come from the germline V gene.

The V call is TRBV5-1, the J call TRBJ2-7; tentative D call: TRBD1 (5 bases). Between the trimmed V and J ends, which lost 0 bases and 6 bases, there was a span of 16 bases. This CDR3 spans 15 amino acids. Per the germline V gene, CDR1 is SGHRS and CDR2 is YFSETQ. The CDR3 protein is CASSLGGLVAFEQYF. The DNA of the CDR3 is TGCGCCAGCAGCTTGGGGGGCCTGGTAGCTTTCGAGCAGTACTTC.

J is TRBJ1-1 and V is TRBV5-8; D gene unclear. CDR1 and CDR2 from the germline V gene are SGHTS and YDEGEE. V lost 1 base and J 1 base, leaving 8 bases between the germline ends. The CDR3 is 14 amino acids. CDR3 sequence reads: CASSLNPQNTEAFF. CDR3 nucleotides: TGTGCCAGCAGCTTGAATCCCCAGAACACTGAAGCTTTCTTT.

The chain uses TRBV28 and TRBJ2-5, with D possibly matching TRBD2 (5 bases). Trimming shortened V by 4 bases and J by 3 bases, and 18 bases separated the two germline ends. Germline loops: CDR1 MDHEN, CDR2 SYDVKM. CDR3 length: 16 amino acids. The chain's CDR3 is CASSSPMRVWEETQYF. In DNA form, the CDR3 reads TGTGCCAGCAGTTCCCCGATGCGGGTTTGGGAAGAGACCCAGTACTTC. Full variable domain (rest looked up from reference TRBV28 and TRBJ2-5): DVKVTQSSRYLVKRTGEKVFLECVQDMDHENMFWYRQDPGLGLRLIYFSYDVKMKEKGDIPEGYSVSREKKERFSLILESASTNQTSMYLCASSSPMRVWEETQYFGPGTRLLVL.

The chain links TRBV5-6 to TRBJ2-2, with D possibly being TRBD1 (5 bases). Trimming took 0 bases from V and 5 from J, leaving 14 bases between them. This CDR3 contains 16 residues. CDR1 is SGHDT, CDR2 YYEEEE, per germline. This CDR3 is CASSLDGQGGTGELFF. In DNA form, the CDR3 reads TGTGCCAGCAGCTTGGATGGGCAGGGCGGTACCGGGGAGCTGTTTTTT.

The gene calls are TRBV20-1 and TRBJ2-3; D is undetermined. The CDR3 is 11 amino acids. V was shortened by 2 bases and J by 6 bases, with 6 bases between the two germline ends. Germline CDR1 and CDR2: DFQATT and SNEGSKA (reference sequence). CDR3 DNA: TGCAGTGCTAGATTCGCGGATACGCAGTATTTT. Translating it yields CSARFADTQYF.

The gene calls are TRBV10-3 and TRBJ2-7; 10 positions match TRBD1. Germline loops: CDR1 ENHRY, CDR2 SYGVKD. V lost 7 bases, J lost 2 bases, and 5 bases stayed unmatched. This CDR3 spans 14 amino acids. CDR3 region: CAITSGQGAYEQYF. CDR3 DNA sequence: TGTGCCATCACCTCTGGACAGGGGGCCTACGAGCAGTACTTC.

The chain couples TRBV10-3 to TRBJ1-1, with 10 bases matching TRBD1. V lost 0 bases, J lost 1 base, and 5 bases stayed unmatched. This CDR3 is built from 17 residues. Germline values: CDR1 ENHRY, CDR2 SYGVKD. The CDR3 here is CAISESRWDRGNTEAFF. DNA of the CDR3: TGTGCCATCAGTGAGTCGCGTTGGGACAGGGGGAACACTGAAGCTTTCTTT.

The chain combines TRBV3-1 (or the pseudogene TRBV3-2) with TRBJ1-1; TRBD1 aligns across 12 bases. The germline V gene encodes CDR1 LGHDT and CDR2 YNNKEL (reference sequence). Losses at the gene ends were 4 bases for V and 5 bases for J; bases not matched to a gene: 2. The CDR3 covers 14 residues. The CDR3: CASSRDRGLTEAFF. The CDR3 DNA sequence: TGTGCCAGCAGCCGGGACAGGGGGCTGACTGAAGCTTTCTTT.

The chain links TRBV6-6 to TRBJ2-1, with 11 nucleotides matching TRBD2. The J segment lost 7 bases and the V segment lost 7 bases, leaving 9 bases of the junction unmatched. The CDR3 has 15 residues. The germline V gene encodes CDR1 MNHNY and CDR2 SVGAGI (reference sequence). The CDR3 loop reads CASNPLAGGLNEQFF. For the CDR3, the DNA is TGTGCCAGCAATCCTCTAGCGGGAGGTTTAAATGAGCAGTTCTTC.

The rearrangement joins TRBV6-4 to TRBJ1-2; TRBD1 aligns across 10 bases. This CDR3 spans 15 amino acids. Germline loops: CDR1 MRHNA, CDR2 SNTAGT. The trim removed 6 bases at V and 0 bases at J, leaving 4 bases unmatched. DNA of the CDR3: TGTGCCAGCAGCGCGACAGGGGGCGCTAACTATGGCTACACCTTC. This translates into CASSATGGANYGYTF.

The V and J genes are TRBV12-3 or TRBV12-4 and TRBJ1-2, with D maybe TRBD1 (6 bases). The V end lost 6 bases, the J end lost 3 bases, and 11 bases lay between the germline ends. The CDR3 has 13 amino acids. The CDR3 DNA follows: TGTGCCAGCAGCCCACAGGGCTACTATGGCTACACCTTC. This sequence encodes CASSPQGYYGYTF.

This clone came up a few times. This chain uses TRBV5-5 with TRBJ1-4; 8 bases align to TRBD1. Trimming took 3 bases from V and 2 from J; bases not matched to a gene: 9. Germline V gene lookup returns CDR1 SGHKS and CDR2 YYEKEE (reference sequence). The length of the CDR3 is 17 residues. The CDR3 DNA reads as TGTGCCAGCAGCTCGCCACAGGGGGGCTTGACTAATGAAAAACTGTTTTTT. This encodes CASSSPQGGLTNEKLFF.

J is TRBJ1-2 and V is TRBV19; tentative D call: TRBD1 (6 bases). V dropped 8 bases and J dropped 4 bases, with 14 bases sitting between them. CDR1 is LNHDA and CDR2 is SQIVND in the germline V gene (reference sequence). The CDR3 runs 13 residues. In DNA, the CDR3 is TGTGCCAGTGACTCGACAGGTGCCTATGGCTACACCTTC. This translates into CASDSTGAYGYTF.

This clone was picked up a small number of times. This chain links TRBV30 with TRBJ2-7, with D possibly being TRBD1 (5 bases). The CDR3 is 11 residues long. CDR1 GTSNPN and CDR2 SVGIG come from the germline V gene (reference sequence). CDR3 sequence: CACDSSYEQYF. The CDR3 coding sequence is TGTGCGTGTGACAGCTCCTACGAGCAGTACTTC.

This clone was counted a few times. The genes are TRBV30 and TRBJ1-5; perhaps TRBD1 as D (6 bases). The CDR3 covers 18 residues. V was shortened by 0 bases and J by 0 bases, with 18 bases between the two germline ends. Per germline, CDR1 GTSNPN and CDR2 SVGIG (reference sequence). This CDR3 reads CAWSVQGNMAYSNQPQHF. Written as DNA, the CDR3 is TGTGCCTGGAGTGTACAGGGTAATATGGCGTATAGCAATCAGCCCCAGCATTTT. Full variable domain (outside the CDR3, taken from reference TRBV30 and TRBJ1-5): SQTIHQWPATLVQPVGSPLSLECTVEGTSNPNLYWYRQAAGRGLQLLFYSVGIGQISSEVPQNLSASRPQDRQFILSSKKLLLSDSGFYLCAWSVQGNMAYSNQPQHFGDGTRLSIL.

The chain is built from TRBV5-1 and TRBJ1-1, with D possibly being TRBD1 (5 bases). This CDR3 is built from 14 residues. V shed 4 bases and J shed 0 bases, with 10 bases lying between them. Germline V gives CDR1 SGHRS, CDR2 YFSETQ. CDR3 sequence reads: CASSRETVNTEAFF. The DNA of the CDR3 is TGCGCCAGCAGCAGAGAGACAGTGAACACTGAAGCTTTCTTT.

The chain employs TRBV5-1 and TRBJ2-7; 11 nucleotides match TRBD2. Germline trimming cut 5 bases from V and 1 base from J; bases unmatched to any gene: 11. Germline values: CDR1 SGHRS, CDR2 YFSETQ. CDR3 length equals 17 residues. As DNA, the CDR3 is TGCGCCAGCAGTCGTTATTTTGGGACTAGCGGTTCCTACGAGCAGTACTTC. Its translation is CASSRYFGTSGSYEQYF.

This chain links TRBV10-3 with TRBJ2-3; 8 bases agree with TRBD2. The CDR3 totals 16 residues. V lost 4 bases and J lost 0; bases outside the gene matches: 6. Germline lookup yields CDR1 ENHRY and CDR2 SYGVKD. CDR3 DNA sequence: TGTGCCATCAGTGTCGCTACTAGCGGAAGCACAGATACGCAGTATTTT. Protein product: CAISVATSGSTDTQYF.

The rearrangement links TRBV28 to TRBJ2-7; 7 nucleotides match TRBD1. The CDR3 extends over 15 amino acids. V shed 1 base, J shed 1 base, and the junction held 4 bases outside the gene matches. The V gene's germline CDR1 is MDHEN and CDR2 SYDVKM. The CDR3, as DNA: TGTGCCAGCAGTTTATCAGGGGGTATTTCCTACGAGCAGTACTTC. Translating gives CASSLSGGISYEQYF.

The chain links TRBV15 to TRBJ2-7; maybe TRBD2 (6 bases). Trimming took 3 bases from V and 3 from J, leaving 15 bases between them. The germline CDR1 and CDR2 sequences are LNHNV and YYDKDF (reference sequence). The CDR3 has 15 amino acids. The CDR3 protein is CATSREGRSIYEQYF. Here the CDR3 DNA reads TGTGCCACCAGCAGGGAGGGGAGAAGCATCTACGAGCAGTACTTC. Together with reference TRBV15 and TRBJ2-7, the CDR3 gives the full variable domain: DAMVIQNPRYQVTQFGKPVTLSCSQTLNHNVMYWYQQKSSQAPKLLFHYYDKDFNNEADTPDNFQSRRPNTSFCFLDIRSPGLGDTAMYLCATSREGRSIYEQYFGPGTRLTVT.